One sample yielded the 30 T cell receptor beta chains listed below, sequenced in a study of identical twins. TCRdb analysed the 5' RACE reads with MiXCR anew, one entry per CDR3 protein. This table has 1,800,000 or so distinct CDR3 sequences, about 31% appearing once. The material sequenced was cord blood. The receptors shown here come from a newborn girl in good health.

The rearrangement links TRBV27 to TRBJ2-6; D remains unclear. Germline CDR1 MNHEY, CDR2 SMNVEV (reference sequence). CDR3 length: 14 amino acids. V lost 4 bases and J lost 0, with 4 bases in between. The CDR3 nucleotides read TGTGCCAGCAGTTACTTCTCTGGGGCCAACGTCCTGACTTTC. Its translation: CASSYFSGANVLTF.

The V and J genes are TRBV5-1 and TRBJ2-1; TRBD2 aligns across 9 bases. The last part of the DNA fits TRBJ2-7 better; the J call may be wrong. The length of the CDR3 is 15 residues. Germline V gene data show CDR1 as SGHRS and CDR2 as YFSETQ. CDR3: CASSSGLAVSNEQYF. CDR3 coding DNA: TGCGCCAGCAGCTCGGGACTAGCTGTTTCCAATGAGCAGTACTTC.

This clonotype has a handful of counts. The rearrangement uses TRBV29-1 and TRBJ2-1, with unresolved D. The J call is uncertain, as TRBJ2-7 better fits the DNA end. Germline-derived CDR1 and CDR2 are SQVTM and ANQGSEA. The CDR3 covers 14 residues. CDR3 protein: CSVAMRQSYNEQYF. The CDR3 bases are TGCAGCGTTGCGATGAGACAATCCTACAATGAGCAGTACTTC.

This clonotype was counted many times. The V gene is TRBV5-1, the J gene TRBJ2-1, with 9 bases identical to TRBD1. Trimming at V came to 1 base and at J to 3 bases, leaving 2 bases not matched to a gene. This CDR3 is built from 15 residues. Germline V gene lookup returns CDR1 SGHRS and CDR2 YFSETQ. The DNA for the CDR3 is TGCGCCAGCAGCTTGTGGGACAGGGACTACAATGAGCAGTTCTTC. It codes for CASSLWDRDYNEQFF.

In this sample, this clonotype turned up a few times. The chain combines TRBV28 with TRBJ1-4; D is unclear. V lost 5 bases, J lost 8 bases, and 9 bases lay in between. Germline loops: CDR1 MDHEN, CDR2 SYDVKM. The CDR3 is 12 amino acids. The CDR3 DNA follows: TGTGCCAGCAGTGGGCTTGGGGAAAAACTGTTTTTT. Protein product: CASSGLGEKLFF.

This clonotype was picked up a small number of times. This sequence joins TRBV28 and TRBJ2-1; 7 bases fit TRBD1. The V gene end was trimmed by 4 bases and the J gene end by 2 bases; junction bases not matched to a gene: 11. Germline CDR1 and CDR2: MDHEN and SYDVKM. This CDR3 region has 17 residues. The CDR3 DNA reads TGTGCCAGCAGTTCCCCTAGAATTCAGGGGGCCTACAATGAGCAGTTCTTC. Encoded protein: CASSSPRIQGAYNEQFF. The whole variable domain, filled in from reference TRBV28 and TRBJ2-1, reads DVKVTQSSRYLVKRTGEKVFLECVQDMDHENMFWYRQDPGLGLRLIYFSYDVKMKEKGDIPEGYSVSREKKERFSLILESASTNQTSMYLCASSSPRIQGAYNEQFFGPGTRLTVL.

This clonotype was detected a few times. The V and J genes are TRBV11-2 and TRBJ2-7; possible D gene TRBD1, 6 bases. V dropped 1 base and J dropped 2 bases, with 12 bases sitting between them. CDR3 length: 15 amino acids. Germline values: CDR1 SGHAT, CDR2 FQNNGV. In nucleotides, the CDR3 is TGTGCCAGCAGCTTAGTTCCACAGGGACCCTACGAGCAGTACTTC. Amino acid sequence: CASSLVPQGPYEQYF.

This chain links TRBV4-1 with TRBJ2-2, with TRBD2 as a possible D gene (6 bases). Per the germline V gene, CDR1 is MGHRA and CDR2 is YSYEKL. The CDR3 contains 16 residues. Trimming pared 4 bases from V and 2 bases from J, leaving 14 bases between. The CDR3 sequence is CASSLRDSPNTGELFF. In DNA form, the CDR3 reads TGCGCCAGCAGCCTCCGGGACTCCCCAAACACCGGGGAGCTGTTTTTT.

The CDR3 nucleotides read TGTGCCAGCAGCTTAGCGCTGGGGGAGGGAAACACCATATATTTT. This translates into CASSLALGEGNTIYF. The gene calls are TRBV7-2 and TRBJ1-3; D possibly corresponds to TRBD1 (5 bases). Between the trimmed V and J ends, which lost 0 bases and 4 bases, there was a span of 10 bases. The germline V gene has CDR1 SGHTA and CDR2 FQGNSA. CDR3 length: 15 residues.

The genes are TRBV20-1 and TRBJ2-7; 9 bases match TRBD2. The V gene's germline CDR1 is DFQATT and CDR2 SNEGSKA (reference sequence). The CDR3 spans 16 residues. With V trimmed by 5 bases and J by 0 bases, 11 bases remained unmatched. This CDR3 reads CSASPPLAGSSYEQYF. The CDR3 bases are TGCAGTGCTTCCCCTCCTCTAGCGGGAAGCTCCTACGAGCAGTACTTC.

This clonotype occurred many times. The genes are TRBV12-3 or TRBV12-4 and TRBJ1-2, with TRBD1 matching over 9 bases. V lost 3 bases and J lost 8; bases outside the gene matches: 1. CDR3 size: 12 residues. The CDR3 sequence: CASSFTGGGYTF. The CDR3 DNA reads TGTGCCAGCAGTTTTACAGGGGGCGGCTACACCTTC.

In its sample, this clonotype was seen once. V usage is TRBV2 and J usage is TRBJ2-5; D gene uncertain. CDR3 length equals 14 residues. V was pared by 6 bases and J by 0 bases, with 11 bases between. Germline V lookup: CDR1 SNHLY, CDR2 FYNNEI. CDR3 in DNA: TGTGCCAGCAGGGGCAGCCCGTACCAAGAGACCCAGTACTTC. Its translation: CASRGSPYQETQYF. Complete variable domain (other parts from reference TRBV2 and TRBJ2-5): EPEVTQTPSHQVTQMGQEVILRCVPISNHLYFYWYRQILGQKVEFLVSFYNNEISEKSEIFDDQFSVERPDGSNFTLKIRSTKLEDSAMYFCASRGSPYQETQYFGPGTRLLVL.

The chain recombines TRBV20-1 with TRBJ2-1, with D possibly called TRBD1 or TRBD2 (5 bases each). Germline CDR1 reads DFQATT; CDR2 reads SNEGSKA (reference sequence). The CDR3 is 15 residues long. V was pared by 0 bases and J by 1 base, with 10 bases between. This CDR3 reads CSARDPGPSYNEQFF. CDR3 sequence (DNA): TGCAGTGCTAGAGATCCGGGGCCTTCCTACAATGAGCAGTTCTTC.

This clonotype has a handful of counts. CDR3 region: CSANYLQETQYF. The CDR3 region has the DNA TGCAGTGCGAATTATTTACAAGAGACCCAGTACTTC. This chain uses TRBV20-1 with TRBJ2-5; no firm D call. Trimming removed 6 bases from V and 2 bases from J, with 10 bases in between. CDR3 length: 12 residues. The germline gives CDR1 DFQATT, CDR2 SNEGSKA (reference sequence).

This clonotype was counted once. V usage is TRBV29-1 and J usage is TRBJ2-7; D gene unclear. Germline-derived CDR1 and CDR2 are SQVTM and ANQGSEA. V gave up 1 base and J gave up 0 bases, with 7 bases separating them. The CDR3 contains 13 residues. As DNA, the CDR3 is TGCAGCGTTGAAGTTGCCAGCTCCTACGAGCAGTACTTC. Translation gives CSVEVASSYEQYF.

The chain uses TRBV13 and TRBJ1-2; unclear D gene. This CDR3 contains 17 residues. V gave up 1 base and J gave up 4 bases, with 19 bases separating them. Germline CDR1 is PRHDT and CDR2 is FYEKMQ (reference sequence). This CDR3 is CASSLEGTSALTYGYTF. Here the CDR3 DNA reads TGTGCCAGCAGCTTAGAGGGAACGTCGGCCCTCACCTATGGCTACACCTTC.

This chain connects TRBV28 to TRBJ2-1; TRBD2 matches 12 bases. The DNA end is more similar to TRBJ2-7, so the J call may be wrong. This CDR3 has 13 residues. Germline V gives CDR1 MDHEN, CDR2 SYDVKM. This chain's CDR3 is CASTSGRDNEQYF. CDR3 nucleotide sequence: TGTGCCAGCACTAGCGGGAGGGACAATGAGCAGTACTTC.

The rearrangement uses TRBV13 and TRBJ1-4; 7 nucleotides agree with TRBD1. J lost 0 bases, V lost 1 base, and 5 bases had no gene match. Germline CDR1 reads PRHDT; CDR2 reads FYEKMQ (reference sequence). The CDR3 runs 17 residues. The CDR3 loop reads CASSLEAGGPTNEKLFF. CDR3 sequence (DNA): TGTGCCAGCAGCTTAGAGGCAGGGGGTCCAACTAATGAAAAACTGTTTTTT.

A few counts support this clonotype. The J gene is TRBJ1-2, the V gene TRBV7-2; D is uncertain. CDR3 size: 12 residues. Germline V CDR1 and CDR2: SGHTA, FQGNSA. V was clipped by 4 bases and J by 7 bases, with 10 bases between them. The chain's CDR3 is CASSSYKGGYTF. CDR3 nucleotides: TGTGCCAGCAGCTCCTACAAGGGTGGCTACACCTTC.

This clonotype was found a few times. The gene calls are TRBV29-1 and TRBJ2-3; 7 nucleotides line up with TRBD2. The germline V gene has CDR1 SQVTM and CDR2 ANQGSEA. J was trimmed by 0 bases and V by 4 bases; bases with no gene match: 7. CDR3 length: 15 residues. DNA for the CDR3: TGCAGCGTTGTGGACTGGGGGGGAAGCACAGATACGCAGTATTTT. Translated: CSVVDWGGSTDTQYF.

This chain connects TRBV30 to TRBJ2-5; 7 nucleotides align to TRBD2. V shed 5 bases and J 1 base; nucleotides not matched to a gene: 4. CDR1 is GTSNPN and CDR2 is SVGIG in the germline V gene (reference sequence). The CDR3 runs to 13 residues. The CDR3 DNA is TGTGCCTGGGGGGACTACCGCCAAGAGACCCAGTACTTC. This codes for CAWGDYRQETQYF.

This clonotype came up a few times. The rearrangement joins TRBV5-1 to TRBJ2-1, with D possibly TRBD2 on 6 matching bases. The CDR3 runs 16 residues. Germline CDR1 is SGHRS and CDR2 is YFSETQ. With 2 bases removed from V and 5 bases from J, the gap between germline ends came to 17 bases. The CDR3 region has the DNA TGCGCCAGCAGCTTAACTACCGGGACTTTTCACAATGAGCAGTTCTTC. Translated, it gives CASSLTTGTFHNEQFF.

J is TRBJ1-2 and V is TRBV20-1, with D uncertain. V was cut by 0 bases and J by 1 base, with 9 bases left in between. Per the germline V gene, CDR1 is DFQATT and CDR2 is SNEGSKA (reference sequence). The CDR3 has 14 amino acids. Written as DNA, the CDR3 is TGCAGTGCTAGAGAGTTTGGGTTTAACTATGGCTACACCTTC. Its translation: CSAREFGFNYGYTF.

In nucleotides, the CDR3 is TGTGCCAGCAGTTCCGTGGGGGAAGGGACCCAGTACTTC. It yields the protein CASSSVGEGTQYF. This sequence joins TRBV3-1 and TRBJ2-5, with D perhaps given as TRBD1 or TRBD2 (5 bases each). This CDR3 has 13 residues. Germline values: CDR1 LGHDT, CDR2 YNNKEL (reference sequence). Trimming took off 6 bases at V and 7 bases at J, with 15 bases between the two ends.

The rearrangement uses TRBV27 and TRBJ2-1, with D tentatively TRBD1 (5 bases). The V and J ends lost 5 bases and 10 bases respectively, with 18 bases between them. This CDR3 region has 14 residues. CDR1 MNHEY and CDR2 SMNVEV come from the germline V gene (reference sequence). This chain's CDR3 is CASSPQGRIFEQFF. The CDR3 DNA reads TGTGCCAGCAGTCCTCAGGGCAGAATTTTCGAGCAGTTCTTC.

This clonotype was observed a few times. V is TRBV28 and J is TRBJ1-2; possibly TRBD1 for D (6 bases). V lost 5 bases and J 4 bases, leaving 17 bases between the germline ends. This CDR3 has 15 residues. Germline V gene data show CDR1 as MDHEN and CDR2 as SYDVKM. The CDR3 DNA reads TGTGCCAGCAGTCCTAACCCGGACAGACCCTATGGCTACACCTTC. The encoded protein is CASSPNPDRPYGYTF.

This clonotype was seen a few times. The chain uses TRBV5-6 and TRBJ1-2; D is perhaps TRBD1 (5 bases). V was pared by 0 bases and J by 6 bases, with 12 bases between. CDR3 length: 14 residues. The V gene's germline CDR1 is SGHDT and CDR2 YYEEEE. The CDR3 region has the DNA TGTGCCAGCAGCTTGGGCCCAGGGTCCCATGGCTACACCTTC. Translating gives CASSLGPGSHGYTF.

This clonotype was found a few times. This sequence joins TRBV28 and TRBJ2-3; either TRBD1 or TRBD2 may fit D (6 bases each). The CDR3 runs to 16 residues. Per germline, CDR1 MDHEN and CDR2 SYDVKM. V shed 3 bases and J shed 4 bases, with 17 bases lying between them. CDR3 coding DNA: TGTGCCAGCAGTTTTAGGGGGGACGCCCCTCCAGATACGCAGTATTTT. Protein: CASSFRGDAPPDTQYF.

The table lists this clonotype with a few counts. The rearrangement links TRBV6-5 to TRBJ1-5; no definite D call. Germline-derived CDR1 and CDR2 are MNHEY and SVGAGI. CDR3 length: 14 amino acids. V was clipped by 6 bases and J by 7 bases, with 16 bases between them. Written as DNA, the CDR3 is TGTGCCAGCAGCCCCAGCCCGGGAACACAGCCCCAGCATTTT. Translation: CASSPSPGTQPQHF.

This clonotype has a count of ten or more. The genes are TRBV11-2 and TRBJ1-2; no firm D call. The CDR3 is 15 residues long. The V and J ends lost 1 base and 3 bases respectively, with 12 bases between them. Looked up from germline, CDR1 is SGHAT and CDR2 is FQNNGV. CDR3 amino acids: CASSLVGQLHYGYTF. DNA of the CDR3: TGTGCCAGCAGCTTAGTCGGGCAGCTCCACTATGGCTACACCTTC.